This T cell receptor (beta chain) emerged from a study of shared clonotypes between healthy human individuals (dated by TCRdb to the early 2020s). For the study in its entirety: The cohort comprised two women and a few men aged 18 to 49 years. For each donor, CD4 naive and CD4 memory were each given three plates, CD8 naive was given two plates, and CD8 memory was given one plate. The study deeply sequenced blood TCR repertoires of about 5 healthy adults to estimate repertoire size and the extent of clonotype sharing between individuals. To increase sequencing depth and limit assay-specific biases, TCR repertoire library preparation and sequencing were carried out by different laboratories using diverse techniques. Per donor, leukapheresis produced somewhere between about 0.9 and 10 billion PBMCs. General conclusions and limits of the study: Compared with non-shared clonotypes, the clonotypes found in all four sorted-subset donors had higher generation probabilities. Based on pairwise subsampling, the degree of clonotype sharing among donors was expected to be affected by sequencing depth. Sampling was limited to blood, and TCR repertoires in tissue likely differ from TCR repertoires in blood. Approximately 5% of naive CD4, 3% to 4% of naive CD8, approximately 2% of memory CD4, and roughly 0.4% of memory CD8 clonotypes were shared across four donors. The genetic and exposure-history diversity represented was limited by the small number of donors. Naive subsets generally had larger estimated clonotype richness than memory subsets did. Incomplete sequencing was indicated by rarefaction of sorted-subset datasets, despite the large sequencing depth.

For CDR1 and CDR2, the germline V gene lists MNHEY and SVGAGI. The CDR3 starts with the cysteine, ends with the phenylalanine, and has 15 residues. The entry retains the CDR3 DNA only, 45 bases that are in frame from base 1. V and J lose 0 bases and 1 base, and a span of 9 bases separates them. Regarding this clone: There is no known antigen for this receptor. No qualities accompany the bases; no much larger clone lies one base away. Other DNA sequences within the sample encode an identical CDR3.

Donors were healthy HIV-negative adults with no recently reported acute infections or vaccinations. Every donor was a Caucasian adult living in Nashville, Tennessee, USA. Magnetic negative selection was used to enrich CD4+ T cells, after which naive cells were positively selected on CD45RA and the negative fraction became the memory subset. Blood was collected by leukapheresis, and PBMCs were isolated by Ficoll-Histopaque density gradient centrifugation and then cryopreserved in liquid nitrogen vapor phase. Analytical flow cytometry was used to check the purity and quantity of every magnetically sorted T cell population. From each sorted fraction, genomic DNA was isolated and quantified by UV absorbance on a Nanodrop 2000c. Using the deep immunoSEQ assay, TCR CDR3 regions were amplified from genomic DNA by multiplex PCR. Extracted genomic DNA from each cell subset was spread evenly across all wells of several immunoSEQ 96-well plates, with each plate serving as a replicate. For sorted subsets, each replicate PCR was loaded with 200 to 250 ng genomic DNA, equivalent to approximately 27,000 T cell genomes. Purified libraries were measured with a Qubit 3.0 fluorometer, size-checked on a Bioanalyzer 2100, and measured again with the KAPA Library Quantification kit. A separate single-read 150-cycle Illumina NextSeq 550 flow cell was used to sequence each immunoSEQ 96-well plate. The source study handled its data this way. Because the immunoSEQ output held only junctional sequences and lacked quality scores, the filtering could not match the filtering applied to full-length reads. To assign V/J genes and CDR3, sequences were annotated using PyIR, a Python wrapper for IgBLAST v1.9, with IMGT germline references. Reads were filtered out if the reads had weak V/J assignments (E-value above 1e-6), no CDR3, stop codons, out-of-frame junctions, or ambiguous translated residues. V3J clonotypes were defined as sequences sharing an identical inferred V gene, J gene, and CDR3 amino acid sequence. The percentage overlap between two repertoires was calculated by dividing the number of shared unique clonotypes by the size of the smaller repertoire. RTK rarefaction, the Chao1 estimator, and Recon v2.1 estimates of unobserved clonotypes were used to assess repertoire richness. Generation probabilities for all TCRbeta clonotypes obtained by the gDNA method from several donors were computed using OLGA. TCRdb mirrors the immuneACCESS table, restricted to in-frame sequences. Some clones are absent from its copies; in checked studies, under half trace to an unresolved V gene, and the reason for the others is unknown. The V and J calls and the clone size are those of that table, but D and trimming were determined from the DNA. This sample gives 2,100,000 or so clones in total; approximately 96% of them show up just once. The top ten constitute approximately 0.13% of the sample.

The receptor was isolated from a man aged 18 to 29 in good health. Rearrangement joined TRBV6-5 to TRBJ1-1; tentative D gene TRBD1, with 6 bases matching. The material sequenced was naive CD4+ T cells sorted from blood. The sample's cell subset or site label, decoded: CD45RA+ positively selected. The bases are TGTGCCAGCAGTTACTCCGGCAGGGGGAACACTGAAGCTTTCTTT. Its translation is CASSYSGRGNTEAFF.